This T cell receptor (beta chain) comes out of a study of human T cells and chemical hapten exposure. A few counts support this clonotype. Its antigen is unknown. Within the library, unique molecular identifiers were attached to each individual cDNA molecule. TCRdb independently ran MiXCR on the RACE reads; one entry per CDR3 protein. The sample has 150,000 to 200,000 distinct CDR3 sequences, roughly 30% seen once. The time point: pre-sensitization, week 0. Treatment denoted: therapeutic diphenylcyclopropenone sensitization with weekly scalp DPC. V was pared by 1 base and J by 0 bases, with 6 bases of the junction left unmatched. Germline values: CDR1 MDHEN, CDR2 SYDVKM. This CDR3 has 16 residues. General study results and limits: Correlating positively with patch test score were the PT1 expanded TCR counts.

The rearrangement joins TRBV28 to TRBJ2-7, with 7 bases identical to TRBD2. The TCR was taken from a woman aged 25-40 years with alopecia areata. Some clones in this sample may be carry-over from other donors' samples. The sequenced sample was whole blood, obtained in connection with sensitization to the hapten diphenylcyclopropenone (DPC). Here the CDR3 reads CASSLLSGGLSYEQYF. The CDR3 bases are TGTGCCAGCAGTTTATTATCGGGAGGCCTCTCCTACGAGCAGTACTTC.